The next 20 T cell receptor beta chains were all read from a single sample in a study of T cell repertoires in cytomegalovirus infection. Using its own MiXCR run on the reads, TCRdb lists one record per CDR3 protein. This table holds more than 650,000 distinct CDR3 sequences, approximately 40% found once. The sample was PBMCs. The source is a human donor in good health (CMV status not recorded). Some clones in this sample may be carry-over from other donors' samples.

The chain uses TRBV4-1 and TRBJ1-3; a possible D gene is TRBD1 (6 bases). The CDR3 spans 15 residues. The V gene lost 1 base and the J gene lost 0 bases, with 7 bases spanning the gap. Germline loops: CDR1 MGHRA, CDR2 YSYEKL. The CDR3 loop reads CASSQADSSGNTIYF. CDR3 sequence (DNA): TGCGCCAGCAGCCAAGCGGACAGCTCTGGAAACACCATATATTTT.

This clonotype occurred a few times. The chain employs TRBV2 and TRBJ1-5; D remains unclear. This CDR3 has 14 amino acids. The ends were cut back, 6 bases at V and 2 bases at J, with 11 bases in the middle. Germline V gene sequence: CDR1 SNHLY, CDR2 FYNNEI. The CDR3 sequence is CASRGSWGNQPQHF. In DNA, the CDR3 is TGTGCCAGCAGGGGGTCATGGGGCAATCAGCCCCAGCATTTT.

This clonotype was counted between two and nine times. The CDR3 DNA reads TGTGCCAGCAGCCCCTCAACAGGATTCCAAGTGGGCCAGTACTTC. Its translation is CASSPSTGFQVGQYF. The chain uses TRBV6-6 and TRBJ2-5; D perhaps matches TRBD1 (5 bases). This CDR3 is 15 amino acids long. V was cut by 6 bases and J by 10 bases, with 24 bases left in between. Germline CDR1 and CDR2: MNHNY and SVGAGI (reference sequence).

The chain combines TRBV28 with TRBJ1-5; no firm D call. The CDR3 covers 16 residues. Trimming shortened V by 6 bases and J by 3 bases, and 18 bases separated the two germline ends. Germline CDR1 MDHEN, CDR2 SYDVKM. CDR3 sequence: CASSPPGVTNNQPQHF. DNA of the CDR3: TGTGCCAGCAGCCCCCCTGGGGTGACCAACAATCAGCCCCAGCATTTT.

As to this clonotype: A read error may produce the germline difference seen at one junction end. The chain recombines TRBV6-6 with TRBJ2-7; 7 nucleotides agree with TRBD2. The CDR3 has 15 amino acids. Germline V gene data show CDR1 as MNHNY and CDR2 as SVGAGI (reference sequence). CDR3 region: CASSKVGGGPYGQYF. The CDR3 nucleotides read TGTGCCAGCAGTAAAGTCGGGGGAGGGCCGTACGGGCAGTACTTC.

In its sample, this clonotype was seen a few times. The rearrangement joins TRBV5-4 to TRBJ2-7, with TRBD2 matching 10 bases. Germline assignment: CDR1 SGHNT and CDR2 YYREEE (reference sequence). The CDR3 loop spans 15 amino acids. Trimming took 4 bases from V and 3 from J; bases not matched to a gene: 7. For the CDR3, the DNA is TGTGCCAGCAGCAAGGACCTAGCGGGGGTCTACGAGCAGTACTTC. Encoded protein: CASSKDLAGVYEQYF.

This clonotype was recorded at least ten times. V and J are TRBV7-6 and TRBJ2-3; 10 nucleotides match TRBD2. This CDR3 has 16 amino acids. Losses at the gene ends were 4 bases for V and 4 bases for J; bases not matched to a gene: 8. Per germline, CDR1 SGHVS and CDR2 FNYEAQ. The CDR3 coding sequence is TGTGCCAGCAGCTCCGCCAGCGGGAGGGCCCCAGATACGCAGTATTTT. Protein: CASSSASGRAPDTQYF.

This clonotype was seen a few times. The genes are TRBV5-1 and TRBJ2-7; TRBD1 matches at 9 bases. Per germline, CDR1 SGHRS and CDR2 YFSETQ. Losses at the gene ends were 0 bases for V and 5 bases for J; bases not matched to a gene: 3. The CDR3 runs 14 residues. CDR3 bases: TGCGCCAGCAGCTTGGAGGGACAGGGAGACGAGCAGTACTTC. Its translation: CASSLEGQGDEQYF.

This chain joins TRBV12-3 or TRBV12-4 and TRBJ2-1; D gene unclear. V was cut by 2 bases and J by 5 bases, with 7 bases left in between. The CDR3 sequence is 13 residues long. CDR3 region: CASSLQEHNEQFF. For the CDR3, the DNA is TGTGCCAGCAGTTTACAGGAACACAATGAGCAGTTCTTC.

This clonotype turned up a few times. CDR3: CASSLSQGAPYEQYF. CDR3 in DNA: TGTGCCAGCAGCTTAAGTCAGGGGGCGCCCTACGAGCAGTACTTC. The chain links TRBV7-9 to TRBJ2-7; TRBD1 matches at 8 bases. V shed 2 bases and J 2 bases; nucleotides not matched to a gene: 5. The CDR3 covers 15 residues. CDR1 is SEHNR, CDR2 FQNEAQ, per germline (reference sequence).

The rearrangement links TRBV28 to TRBJ1-2; the match to TRBD1 covers 9 bases. The V segment lost 5 bases and the J segment 5 bases; nucleotides outside the gene matches: 9. Germline assignment: CDR1 MDHEN and CDR2 SYDVKM. The CDR3 spans 15 residues. CDR3 DNA sequence: TGTGCCAGCAGTCCCCCGGGACAGGGATTGTATGGCTACACCTTC. Translation: CASSPPGQGLYGYTF.

The table lists this clonotype with a few counts. The chain uses TRBV7-6 and TRBJ1-4, with D tentatively TRBD1 (5 bases). The CDR3 spans 15 residues. In germline, CDR1 is SGHVS, CDR2 FNYEAQ. V was clipped by 1 base and J by 7 bases, with 13 bases between them. In DNA, the CDR3 is TGTGCCAGCAGCTTAGAGGCTGGCAGGGTTGAAAAACTGTTTTTT. Its translation: CASSLEAGRVEKLFF.

This clonotype was observed a few times. The chain uses TRBV25-1 and TRBJ2-2; 8 bases fit TRBD1. The germline V gene has CDR1 MGHDK and CDR2 SYGVNS. The CDR3 is 13 amino acids. The V and J ends lost 7 bases and 4 bases, in that order; junction bases with no gene match: 2. The DNA for the CDR3 is TGTGCCAGCAATGACAGGGGCACCGGGGAGCTGTTTTTT. It encodes CASNDRGTGELFF.

This chain uses TRBV6-1 with TRBJ2-2; tentatively, D is TRBD1 or TRBD2 (5 bases each). Trimming took 6 bases from V and 3 from J, leaving 17 bases between them. This CDR3 is 16 amino acids long. Germline V gives CDR1 MNHNS, CDR2 SASEGT. CDR3 protein: CASSLYRDRDTGELFF. The CDR3 bases are TGTGCCAGCAGCCTTTATCGGGACCGTGACACCGGGGAGCTGTTTTTT.

This clonotype occurred a few times. The chain carries TRBV20-1 and TRBJ2-1; TRBD2 matches 15 bases. J lost 4 bases, V lost 6 bases, and 4 bases had no gene match. Germline assignment: CDR1 DFQATT and CDR2 SNEGSKA (reference sequence). CDR3 length: 15 residues. CDR3 residues: CSAGLAGGVYNEQFF. DNA for the CDR3: TGCAGTGCGGGACTAGCGGGAGGAGTGTACAATGAGCAGTTCTTC.

The chain carries TRBV6-1 and TRBJ2-3; TRBD1 matches 8 bases. The CDR3 has 18 amino acids. CDR1 MNHNS and CDR2 SASEGT come from the germline V gene. The trim removed 6 bases at V and 1 base at J, leaving 15 bases unmatched. The CDR3 spells CASRPETNRGSRTDTQYF. The CDR3 nucleotides are TGTGCCAGCAGACCGGAGACCAACAGGGGGAGCCGCACAGATACGCAGTATTTT.

CDR3 sequence reads: CAISESKRQGHEQYF. DNA for the CDR3: TGTGCCATCAGTGAGTCGAAGCGGCAGGGGCACGAGCAGTACTTC. The rearrangement joins TRBV10-3 to TRBJ2-7; weak D call: TRBD1 (6 bases). Germline values: CDR1 ENHRY, CDR2 SYGVKD. The CDR3 is 15 amino acids. V was clipped by 0 bases and J by 5 bases, with 14 bases between them.

This clonotype has a handful of counts. V gene TRBV2 combines with J gene TRBJ2-5; D is uncertain. The germline CDR1 and CDR2 sequences are SNHLY and FYNNEI. The CDR3 consists of 13 residues. V lost 4 bases and J 4 bases, leaving 10 bases between the germline ends. DNA of the CDR3: TGTGCCAGCAGTGTAATAGAAGGAGAGACCCAGTACTTC. Translated: CASSVIEGETQYF.

This clonotype has just a few counts. CDR3 region: CASSPVIQETQYF. CDR3 DNA: TGTGCCAGCAGCCCCGTCATCCAAGAGACCCAGTACTTC. The V call is TRBV7-2, the J call TRBJ2-5, with unresolved D. This CDR3 is 13 amino acids long. Germline lookup yields CDR1 SGHTA and CDR2 FQGNSA. With 5 bases removed from V and 1 base from J, the gap between germline ends came to 8 bases.

The V gene is TRBV10-3, the J gene TRBJ1-1, with D uncertain. Per the germline V gene, CDR1 is ENHRY and CDR2 is SYGVKD. V was shortened by 10 bases and J by 7 bases, with 13 bases between the two germline ends. This CDR3 contains 11 residues. The CDR3 loop is CATEREGEAFF. In DNA form, the CDR3 reads TGTGCCACAGAAAGAGAGGGTGAAGCTTTCTTT.